Here is one T cell receptor (beta chain) with its context. The antigen is undetermined. These data come from a study of Ad26.COV2.S vaccination and SARS-CoV-2 variants. Study information: Into the muscle, Ad26.COV2.S was dosed once or twice, 56 days apart. Study-wide findings and caveats: Spike-specific TCR breadth in vaccine recipients exceeded that seen in placebo recipients.

Method: immunoSEQ multiplex PCR; TCRdb's copy keeps in-frame clones and lacks some. In the table there are about 350,000 clones, around 88% of which are singletons. The treatment was: over 15 received Ad26.COV2.S at low or high dose, single or two shots; about 5 received placebo; per-sample allocation not given. After the first vaccine or placebo injection, samples were drawn on day 63. This adult donor, from Boston, was 18-55 years old. V lost 0 bases, J lost 4 bases, and 6 bases stayed unmatched. This CDR3 spans 18 amino acids. CDR1 and CDR2 from the germline V gene are LGHDT and YNNKEL (reference sequence).

This TCR was sampled from a person aged 18-60 years who received the Ad26.COV2.S COVID-19 vaccine or a placebo. The starting material was peripheral blood, obtained in a trial of Ad26.COV2.S vaccine versus placebo. The chain recombines TRBV3-1 (or the pseudogene TRBV3-2) with TRBJ2-1; 13 bases line up with TRBD2. The CDR3 sequence is CASSQDQGTSGVYNEQFF. The CDR3 DNA reads TGTGCCAGCAGCCAAGACCAGGGGACTAGCGGGGTTTACAATGAGCAGTTCTTC.